These T cell receptor beta chains were read from a single sample in a study of shared clonotypes between healthy human individuals. Measured with immunoSEQ multiplex PCR; TCRdb has only the in-frame clones, and not every one. Altogether some 2,000,000 clones are present, 90% to 95% being singletons, with the ten largest covering 0.1% to 0.15%. What was sequenced was naive CD4+ T cells sorted from blood. The origin of the receptors is a man younger than 30 in good health. CDR3s include the opening cysteine and the closing phenylalanine or tryptophan. Fields, in order: J gene, V gene, clone size, D gene, CDR3 DNA, CDR3 protein. The D gene is left open where the match is weak. Size values are once, few and many counts, or a class for expanded clones, and some rows have none.

J: TRBJ2-3; V: TRBV2; size: -; D: TRBD2; DNA: TGTGCCAGCAGTTCAGCGGGGGGTGAAAATACGCAGTATTTT; CDR3: CASSSAGGENTQYF
J: TRBJ2-1; V: TRBV11-2; size: once; D: -; DNA: TGTGCCAGCAGCGGAAGCGGCTCCTACAATGAGCAGTTCTTC; CDR3: CASSGSGSYNEQFF
J: TRBJ2-5; V: TRBV7-2; size: -; D: TRBD1; DNA: TGTGCCAGCAGCTCCGACAGGGTGATCGAGACCCAGTACTTC; CDR3: CASSSDRVIETQYF
J: TRBJ2-7; V: TRBV30; size: -; D: TRBD2; DNA: TGTGCCTGGCGCGGACCGGGACTAGCCGGCGAGCAGTACTTC; CDR3: CAWRGPGLAGEQYF
J: TRBJ1-1; V: TRBV5-4; size: -; D: -; DNA: TGTGCCAGCAGCTTGGCCGGGGTGGCTGGGGCTTTCTTT; CDR3: CASSLAGVAGAFF
J: TRBJ1-5; V: TRBV19; size: few; D: -; DNA: TGTGCCAGTAGAGAGGATCGGCAGGGCAATCAGCCCCAGCATTTT; CDR3: CASREDRQGNQPQHF
J: TRBJ1-3; V: TRBV9; size: -; D: -; DNA: TGTGCCAGCAGCGTAGAACCAGGGACTGGAAACACCATATATTTT; CDR3: CASSVEPGTGNTIYF
J: TRBJ2-5; V: TRBV9; size: -; D: -; DNA: TGTGCCAGAGAGACCCAGTACTTC; CDR3: CARETQYF
J: TRBJ1-1; V: TRBV5-6; size: -; D: TRBD1; DNA: TGTGCCAGCAGCTTGGATGACAGGGTGAGGACTGAAGCTTTCTTT; CDR3: CASSLDDRVRTEAFF
J: TRBJ1-1; V: TRBV18; size: -; D: -; DNA: TGTGCCAGCTCACCGGGGCAGATCACTGAAGCTTTCTTT; CDR3: CASSPGQITEAFF
J: TRBJ1-5; V: TRBV28; size: -; D: -; DNA: TGTGCCAGCAGGGGAGGCAGTAGCAATCAGCCCCAGCATTTT; CDR3: CASRGGSSNQPQHF
J: TRBJ1-5; V: TRBV7-2; size: -; D: -; DNA: TGTGCCAGCAGCGGAACAGGGAACAATCAGCCCCAGCATTTT; CDR3: CASSGTGNNQPQHF
J: TRBJ2-1; V: TRBV5-1; size: -; D: -; DNA: TGCGCCAGCAGCTTGGAGGGACTTGATTACAATGAGCAGTTCTTC; CDR3: CASSLEGLDYNEQFF
J: TRBJ1-6; V: TRBV5-1; size: -; D: -; DNA: TGCGCCAGCAGCTTGGCAGTACAGGTCGACAATTCACCCCTCCACTTT; CDR3: CASSLAVQVDNSPLHF
J: TRBJ1-1; V: TRBV6-1; size: once; D: -; DNA: TGTGCCAGCAGTGCAGGCTCGGGGAACACTGAAGCTTTCTTT; CDR3: CASSAGSGNTEAFF
J: TRBJ1-6; V: TRBV28; size: -; D: -; DNA: TGTGCCAGCAGTACCCAGCAGGGCTATAATTCACCCCTCCACTTT; CDR3: CASSTQQGYNSPLHF
J: TRBJ1-2; V: TRBV4-1; size: -; D: -; DNA: TGCGCCAGCAGCCAAGATTCCTATGGCTACACCTTC; CDR3: CASSQDSYGYTF
J: TRBJ2-7; V: TRBV5-4; size: -; D: -; DNA: TGTGCCAGCAGCTTGGTGGGGGACCGTGACACAAGCTCCTACGAGCAGTACTTC; CDR3: CASSLVGDRDTSSYEQYF
J: TRBJ2-3; V: TRBV10-2; size: -; D: -; DNA: TGCGCCAGCAGAACCCAGATAACAGATACGCAGTATTTT; CDR3: CASRTQITDTQYF
J: TRBJ2-7; V: TRBV29-1; size: -; D: -; DNA: TGCAGCGTTGAAGGGGTAATCGGGGACGAGCAGTACTTC; CDR3: CSVEGVIGDEQYF
J: TRBJ2-3; V: TRBV11-2; size: -; D: TRBD2; DNA: TGTGCCAGCAGCTTAGGGATAGCGGGGCTGAGCACAGATACGCAGTATTTT; CDR3: CASSLGIAGLSTDTQYF
J: TRBJ2-1; V: TRBV7-9; size: -; D: TRBD2; DNA: TGTGCCAGCAGTTCTAACGGACTAGCGGGATTCCTCGATGAGCAGTTCTTC; CDR3: CASSSNGLAGFLDEQFF
J: TRBJ1-2; V: TRBV30; size: -; D: -; DNA: TGTGCCTGGAGTGTAGCTGCGGCGGAGACTTCTAACTATGGCTACACCTTC; CDR3: CAWSVAAAETSNYGYTF
J: TRBJ1-1; V: TRBV7-9; size: -; D: -; DNA: TGTGCCAGCAGCCCAGGAGGTGGGACCTTGAACACTGAAGCTTTCTTT; CDR3: CASSPGGGTLNTEAFF
J: TRBJ2-3; V: TRBV10-3; size: once; D: TRBD1; DNA: TGTGCCATCAGTGGTGGCACAGGGGTTGGAGATACGCAGTATTTT; CDR3: CAISGGTGVGDTQYF
J: TRBJ2-6; V: TRBV5-1; size: -; D: -; DNA: TGCGCCAGCAGCCGAGATGGGGCCAACGTCCTGACTTTC; CDR3: CASSRDGANVLTF
J: TRBJ1-6; V: TRBV18; size: -; D: -; DNA: TGTGCCAGCTCACTCTCACAAGAAGGGTCACCCCTCCACTTT; CDR3: CASSLSQEGSPLHF
J: TRBJ1-1; V: TRBV7-3; size: -; D: TRBD1; DNA: TGTGCCAGCAGCTTAGACAGGGACACTGAAGCTTTCTTT; CDR3: CASSLDRDTEAFF
J: TRBJ1-4; V: TRBV11-3; size: -; D: -; DNA: TGTGCCAGCAGCTTAGATCGTGTTGGCTCAAAACTGTTTTTT; CDR3: CASSLDRVGSKLFF
J: TRBJ2-5; V: TRBV10-3; size: -; D: -; DNA: TGTGCCATCAGTAAGAGGCCTGAAGAGACCCAGTACTTC; CDR3: CAISKRPEETQYF
J: TRBJ2-7; V: TRBV30; size: -; D: -; DNA: TGTGCCTGGAGTGAAGAGGTTAAGGGAGTAGGTGAGCAGTACTTC; CDR3: CAWSEEVKGVGEQYF
J: TRBJ2-7; V: TRBV6-5; size: -; D: -; DNA: TGTGCCAGCAGTTACGGACTATACGGCGAGCAGTACTTC; CDR3: CASSYGLYGEQYF
J: TRBJ1-2; V: TRBV7-8; size: -; D: TRBD1; DNA: TGTGCCAGCAGCAAAAGTACCGGGACAGCATATGGCTACACCTTC; CDR3: CASSKSTGTAYGYTF
J: TRBJ2-5; V: TRBV18; size: -; D: -; DNA: TGTGCCAGCTCACCTCAGAACGCCGAGACCCAGTACTTC; CDR3: CASSPQNAETQYF
J: TRBJ2-7; V: TRBV14; size: -; D: TRBD1; DNA: TGTGCCAGCAGCCTCCAAGGGGGACAGTTTTACGAGCAGTACTTC; CDR3: CASSLQGGQFYEQYF
J: TRBJ2-5; V: TRBV14; size: -; D: -; DNA: TGTGCCCAGTCCTCCGAGACCCAGTACTTC; CDR3: CAQSSETQYF
J: TRBJ2-5; V: TRBV6-1; size: -; D: -; DNA: TGTGCCAGCAGCCACGGACAGTGGGAGACCCAGTACTTC; CDR3: CASSHGQWETQYF
J: TRBJ2-7; V: TRBV5-1; size: -; D: -; DNA: TGCGCCAGCAGCTTGGGTGGTGATGGTATGACCTACGAGCAGTACTTC; CDR3: CASSLGGDGMTYEQYF
J: TRBJ2-7; V: TRBV7-2; size: -; D: -; DNA: TGTGCCAGCAGCCCCCGAACGACACGGGGTTGGGAGCAGTACTTC; CDR3: CASSPRTTRGWEQYF
J: TRBJ2-5; V: TRBV10-3; size: -; D: -; DNA: TGTGCCATCAGTGAGTCACTAGCTGGGTACCAAGAGACCCAGTACTTC; CDR3: CAISESLAGYQETQYF
J: TRBJ1-6; V: TRBV5-4; size: -; D: -; DNA: TGTGCCAGCAGCTCACAGGTGACCTCCTATAATTCACCCCTCCACTTT; CDR3: CASSSQVTSYNSPLHF
J: TRBJ2-7; V: TRBV18; size: -; D: TRBD2; DNA: TGTGCCAGCTCACCACCCCTAGCGGGAGGTCTGGGCGAGCAGTACTTC; CDR3: CASSPPLAGGLGEQYF
J: TRBJ2-5; V: TRBV19; size: -; D: -; DNA: TGTGCCAGTAGTATTGCGGACTGGGGGGAGACCCAGTACTTC; CDR3: CASSIADWGETQYF
J: TRBJ1-1; V: TRBV18; size: -; D: TRBD1; DNA: TGTGCCAGCTCACCTAACACTGGGACAGTGATGACTGAAGCTTTCTTT; CDR3: CASSPNTGTVMTEAFF
J: TRBJ2-7; V: TRBV5-4; size: -; D: TRBD2; DNA: TGTGCCAGCACCCTTGGGGGGGGCTCCTACGAGCAGTACTTC; CDR3: CASTLGGGSYEQYF
J: TRBJ2-5; V: TRBV29-1; size: -; D: -; DNA: TGCAGCGTTGAAACCTCTCCCAGCGGGGAGACCCAGTACTTC; CDR3: CSVETSPSGETQYF
J: TRBJ2-3; V: TRBV13; size: -; D: TRBD1; DNA: TGTGCCAGCAGCTCAGGACAGGGCTCCGCAGATACGCAGTATTTT; CDR3: CASSSGQGSADTQYF